The present T cell receptor beta chain was sequenced within a study of blood T cell repertoires in COVID-19. TCRdb's copy holds only in-frame clones and misses some; the assay was immunoSEQ multiplex PCR. Altogether 190,000 or so clones are present, 70% to 90% being singletons, with the ten largest covering roughly 4%. Sequenced sample: PBMCs or T cells enriched from blood (not recorded which). This TCR was sampled from a woman aged 25 to 45 who had been exposed to COVID-19.

CDR3 bases: TGCGCCAGCAGCAGGACAGGGGAGGACAATGAGCAGTTCTTC. Translation gives CASSRTGEDNEQFF. V and J are TRBV5-1 and TRBJ2-1; 9 positions agree with TRBD1. Germline V gene sequence: CDR1 SGHRS, CDR2 YFSETQ. The CDR3 covers 14 residues. The ends lost 4 bases at V and 5 bases at J; junction bases unmatched: 4.